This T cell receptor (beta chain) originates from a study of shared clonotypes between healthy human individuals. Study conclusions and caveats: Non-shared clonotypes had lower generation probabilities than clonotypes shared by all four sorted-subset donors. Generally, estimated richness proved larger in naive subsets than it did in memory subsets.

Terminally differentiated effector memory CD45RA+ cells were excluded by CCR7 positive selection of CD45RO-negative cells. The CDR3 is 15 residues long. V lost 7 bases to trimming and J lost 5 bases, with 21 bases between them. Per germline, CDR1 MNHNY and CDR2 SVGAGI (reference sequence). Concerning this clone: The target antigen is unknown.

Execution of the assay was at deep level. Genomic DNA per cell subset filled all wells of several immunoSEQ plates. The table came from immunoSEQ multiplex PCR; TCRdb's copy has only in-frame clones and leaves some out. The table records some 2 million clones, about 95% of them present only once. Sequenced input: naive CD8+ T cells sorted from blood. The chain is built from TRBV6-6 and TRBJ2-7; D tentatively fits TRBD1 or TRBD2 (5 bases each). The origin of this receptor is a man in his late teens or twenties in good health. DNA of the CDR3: TGTGCCAGCAAGCCCCGGGACGCCAGCCGCCACGAGCAGTACTTC. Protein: CASKPRDASRHEQYF.